This entry concerns a single T cell receptor beta chain. Naive CD45RA+ and memory CD45RA-negative subsets were split from CD4+ cells. The CDR3 has 13 amino acids. Germline V gene data show CDR1 as MNHGY and CDR2 as SVAAGI. The junction had 7 bases not matched to a gene; V was cut back by 7 bases and J by 7 bases. The data were obtained in a study of shared clonotypes between healthy human individuals. Study-wide background: The donors, a couple of women and three men, were aged 18 to 49.

Sorted-subset replicate PCRs used about 190 ng of genomic DNA. This amount corresponded to tens of thousands of T cell genomes. Per the original methods: ImmunoSEQ only sent back junction sequences with no quality scores, so filtering was done differently. Here immunoSEQ multiplex PCR was the method, and the copy in TCRdb shows in-frame clones only, minus some. V and J calls and clone size are those listed in that table; D and trimming were worked out from the DNA. The data hold 2,500,000 or so clones, with over 85% observed a single time. V is TRBV6-9 and J is TRBJ2-1, with 7 nucleotides matching TRBD1. The receptor was derived from a man aged 18-30 years in good health. Some clones in this sample may be carry-over from other donors' samples. The sample comprised naive CD4+ T cells from PBMCs. Subset indicated: CD45RA+ positively selected. CDR3 sequence (DNA): TGTGCCAGCACCCCCGACAGGGAAAATGAGCAGTTCTTC. It encodes CASTPDRENEQFF.